The 5 T cell receptor beta chains below all came from one sample that was sequenced in a study of human T cells and chemical hapten exposure. The time point is: pre-sensitization, week 0. The treatment denotes: therapeutic diphenylcyclopropenone sensitization with weekly scalp DPC. TCRdb used MiXCR to reprocess the RACE reads, holding one entry per CDR3 protein. This sample has roughly 88,000 distinct CDR3 sequences, with 9.6% found just once. The specimen was whole blood, collected in connection with sensitization to the hapten diphenylcyclopropenone (DPC). The source is a woman in her forties with alopecia areata. Some clones in this sample may be carry-over from other donors' samples.

CDR3 coding DNA: TGTGCCAGCAGCCAAGTACAGGGGGGCTACACCTTC. Amino acids: CASSQVQGGYTF. This chain uses TRBV3-1 with TRBJ1-2; 7 bases line up with TRBD1. Germline assignment: CDR1 LGHDT and CDR2 YNNKEL (reference sequence). The CDR3 extends over 12 amino acids. The trim removed 1 base at V and 8 bases at J, leaving 1 base unmatched.

This clonotype was detected a few times. The CDR3 loop is CASSPLLGSTDTQYF. In nucleotides, the CDR3 is TGTGCCAGCTCACCTTTACTGGGAAGCACAGATACGCAGTATTTT. This chain joins TRBV18 and TRBJ2-3; D is ambiguous. The CDR3 length is 15 residues. Germline-derived CDR1 and CDR2 are KGHSH and LQKENI. The V end was cut by 3 bases, the J end by 0 bases, with 10 bases between.

This clonotype was detected a few times. V gene TRBV12-3 or TRBV12-4 combines with J gene TRBJ2-5; D might be TRBD2 (6 bases). The CDR3 spans 13 residues. The germline V and J ends were trimmed by 6 bases and 2 bases, with 10 bases remaining between them. The CDR3 nucleotides read TGTGCCAGCAGGCCACGGGAGCAAGAGACCCAGTACTTC. It translates to CASRPREQETQYF.

This clonotype was observed at least ten times. The chain couples TRBV18 to TRBJ1-2; a weak D match, TRBD1 (5 bases). CDR3 length: 14 amino acids. Germline CDR1 and CDR2: KGHSH and LQKENI. The ends were cut back, 1 base at V and 7 bases at J, with 13 bases in the middle. In DNA form, the CDR3 reads TGTGCCAGCTCACCACTCGAGGGGTTCTCTGGCTACACCTTC. Its protein product is CASSPLEGFSGYTF. The entire variable domain, with the rest obtained from reference TRBV18 and TRBJ1-2, is as follows: NAGVMQNPRHLVRRRGQEARLRCSPMKGHSHVYWYRQLPEEGLKFMVYLQKENIIDESGMPKERFSAEFPKEGPSILRIQQVVRGDSAAYFCASSPLEGFSGYTFGSGTRLTVV.

The chain employs TRBV7-9 and TRBJ1-1, with a possible D match to TRBD1 (5 bases). The V and J ends lost 5 bases and 4 bases respectively, with 14 bases between them. Germline CDR1 and CDR2: SEHNR and FQNEAQ (reference sequence). The CDR3 has 14 amino acids. The DNA of the CDR3 is TGTGCCAGCAGCCCGACGGGGGGGGGCACTGAAGCTTTCTTT. Translating gives CASSPTGGGTEAFF.